The 2 T cell receptor beta chains given below trace back to one sample, sequenced in a study of blood T cell repertoires in COVID-19. Clones were read by immunoSEQ multiplex PCR, and TCRdb kept only the in-frame ones, dropping some. The data contain about 100,000 clones, about 82% of them seen just once; the ten biggest clones take up approximately 12%. What was sequenced was peripheral blood. These receptors were obtained from a woman in her sixties in a cohort sampled during active or convalescent COVID-19.

This clone was observed a handful of times. The CDR3 region has the DNA TGTGCCAGTAGCACCGGAGGGACAGGGGCCATTGAAAAACTGTTTTTT. Residues: CASSTGGTGAIEKLFF. The genes are TRBV19 and TRBJ1-4; 10 nucleotides agree with TRBD1. V was pared by 6 bases and J by 7 bases, with 11 bases of the junction left unmatched. CDR1 and CDR2 from the germline V gene are LNHDA and SQIVND (reference sequence). The CDR3 is 16 amino acids.

The rearrangement joins TRBV7-8 to TRBJ2-1; 7 bases are a match to TRBD1. CDR1 is SGHVS, CDR2 FQNEAQ, per germline. This CDR3 contains 15 residues. Germline trimming cut 5 bases from V and 2 bases from J; bases unmatched to any gene: 6. The CDR3 coding sequence is TGTGCCAGCAGCCCTCCGGGACAGCCCTACAATGAGCAGTTCTTC. It codes for CASSPPGQPYNEQFF.